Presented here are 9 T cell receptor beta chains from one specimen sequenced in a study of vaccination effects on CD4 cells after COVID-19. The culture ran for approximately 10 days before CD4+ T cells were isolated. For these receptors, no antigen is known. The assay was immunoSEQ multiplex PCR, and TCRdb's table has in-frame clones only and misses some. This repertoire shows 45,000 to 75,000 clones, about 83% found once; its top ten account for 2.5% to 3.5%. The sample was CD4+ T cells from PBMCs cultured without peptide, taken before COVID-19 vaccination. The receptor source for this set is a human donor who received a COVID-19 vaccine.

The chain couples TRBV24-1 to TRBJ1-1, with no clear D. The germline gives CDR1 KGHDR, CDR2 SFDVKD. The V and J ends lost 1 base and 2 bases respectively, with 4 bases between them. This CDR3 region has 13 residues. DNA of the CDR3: TGTGCCACCAGTGATTTTCTCAACACTGAAGCTTTCTTT. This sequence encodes CATSDFLNTEAFF.

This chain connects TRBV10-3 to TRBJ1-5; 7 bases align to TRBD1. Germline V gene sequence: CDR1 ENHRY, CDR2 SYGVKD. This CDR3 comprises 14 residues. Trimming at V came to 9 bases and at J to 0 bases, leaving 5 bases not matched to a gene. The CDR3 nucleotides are TGTGCCATAGGACAGGAAAATAGCAATCAGCCCCAGCATTTT. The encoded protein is CAIGQENSNQPQHF.

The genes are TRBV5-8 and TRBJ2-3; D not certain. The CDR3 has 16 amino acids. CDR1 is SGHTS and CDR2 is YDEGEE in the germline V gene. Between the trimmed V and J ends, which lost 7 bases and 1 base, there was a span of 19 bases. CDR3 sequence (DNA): TGTGCCAGCCCTTCGGTCGGGCAGGTGGGCACAGATACGCAGTATTTT. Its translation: CASPSVGQVGTDTQYF.

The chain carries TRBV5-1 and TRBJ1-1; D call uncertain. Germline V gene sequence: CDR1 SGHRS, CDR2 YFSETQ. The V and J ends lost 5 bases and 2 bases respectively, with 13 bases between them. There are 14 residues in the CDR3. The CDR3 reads CASSLWTANTEAFF. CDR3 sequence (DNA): TGCGCCAGCAGTTTATGGACTGCAAACACTGAAGCTTTCTTT.

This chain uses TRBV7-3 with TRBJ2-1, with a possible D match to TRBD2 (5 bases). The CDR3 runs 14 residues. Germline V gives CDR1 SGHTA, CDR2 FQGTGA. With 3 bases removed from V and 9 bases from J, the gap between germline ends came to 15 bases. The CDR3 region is CASSFSTSGSEQFF. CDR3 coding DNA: TGTGCCAGCAGCTTTTCTACTAGTGGGAGTGAGCAGTTCTTC.

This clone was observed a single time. The CDR3 nucleotides read TGCGCCAGCAGCCAACAACCACAGGGCTCTGGGGCCAACGTCCTGACTTTC. Its protein product is CASSQQPQGSGANVLTF. The chain is built from TRBV4-3 and TRBJ2-6; possibly TRBD1 for D (6 bases). The germline V gene has CDR1 LGHNA and CDR2 YSLEER. The CDR3 runs 17 residues. V lost 2 bases to trimming and J lost 0 bases, with 11 bases between them.

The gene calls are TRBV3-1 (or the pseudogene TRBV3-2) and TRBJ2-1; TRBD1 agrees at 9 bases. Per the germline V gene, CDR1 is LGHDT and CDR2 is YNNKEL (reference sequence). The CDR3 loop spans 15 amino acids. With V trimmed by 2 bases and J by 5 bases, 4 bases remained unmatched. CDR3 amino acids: CASSQRQGGHNEQFF. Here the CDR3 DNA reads TGTGCCAGCAGCCAACGACAGGGGGGACACAATGAGCAGTTCTTC.

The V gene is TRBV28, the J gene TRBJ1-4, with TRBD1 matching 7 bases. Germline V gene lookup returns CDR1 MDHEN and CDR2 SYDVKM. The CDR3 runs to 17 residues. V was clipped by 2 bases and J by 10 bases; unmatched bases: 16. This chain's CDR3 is CASSLGGGGVRARKLFF. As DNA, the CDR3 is TGTGCCAGCAGTTTAGGAGGAGGGGGCGTTCGGGCCAGAAAACTGTTTTTT.

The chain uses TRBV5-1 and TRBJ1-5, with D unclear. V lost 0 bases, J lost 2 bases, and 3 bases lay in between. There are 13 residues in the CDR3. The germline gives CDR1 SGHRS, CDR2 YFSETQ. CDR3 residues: CASSLGRNQPQHF. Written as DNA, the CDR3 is TGCGCCAGCAGCTTGGGGCGCAATCAGCCCCAGCATTTT.